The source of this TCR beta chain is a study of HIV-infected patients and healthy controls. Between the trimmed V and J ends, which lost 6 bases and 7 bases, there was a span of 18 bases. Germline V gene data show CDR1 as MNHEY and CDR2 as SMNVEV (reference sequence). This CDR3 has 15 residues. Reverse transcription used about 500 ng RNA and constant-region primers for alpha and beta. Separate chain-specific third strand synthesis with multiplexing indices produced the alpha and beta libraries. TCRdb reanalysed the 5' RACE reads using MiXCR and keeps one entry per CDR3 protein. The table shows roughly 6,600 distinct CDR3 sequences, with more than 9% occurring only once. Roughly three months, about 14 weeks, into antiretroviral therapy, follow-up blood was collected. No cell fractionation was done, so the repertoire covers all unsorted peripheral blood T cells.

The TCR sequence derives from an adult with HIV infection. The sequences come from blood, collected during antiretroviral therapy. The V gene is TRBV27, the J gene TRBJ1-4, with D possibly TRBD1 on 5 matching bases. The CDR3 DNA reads TGTGCCAGCAGACCAGGAAAGGGGATCGGTGAAAAACTGTTTTTT. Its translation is CASRPGKGIGEKLFF. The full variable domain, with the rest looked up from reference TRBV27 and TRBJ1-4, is EAQVTQNPRYLITVTGKKLTVTCSQNMNHEYMSWYRQDPGLGLRQIYYSMNVEVTDKGDVPEGYKVSRKEKRNFPLILESPSPNQTSLYFCASRPGKGIGEKLFFGSGTQLSVL.